The 2 T cell receptor beta chains in this list originate from one sample, sequenced in a study of blood T cells in healthy people across ages. A J-beta primer mix and a sample-barcoded 5' primer were used in a second PCR of about 7 to 11 cycles. One entry per CDR3 protein, called by TCRdb with MiXCR from the 5' RACE reads. The sample consists of under 1,000,000 distinct CDR3 sequences, roughly 40% of them appearing once. Sequenced input: blood. The receptor source for this set is a man aged 18 to 35 in good health.

The V gene is TRBV29-1, the J gene TRBJ2-5, with D perhaps matching TRBD1 (5 bases). The CDR3 runs 14 residues. The V end lost 3 bases, the J end lost 5 bases, and 16 bases lay between the germline ends. Germline lookup yields CDR1 SQVTM and CDR2 ANQGSEA. CDR3 in amino acids: CSVETAPYLETQYF. In nucleotides, the CDR3 is TGCAGCGTTGAGACAGCACCTTACCTGGAGACCCAGTACTTC.

This clonotype turned up a few times. The chain has TRBV29-1 and TRBJ1-5; D is unclear. The CDR3 sequence is 13 residues long. V was shortened by 3 bases and J by 0 bases, with 6 bases between the two germline ends. Per the germline V gene, CDR1 is SQVTM and CDR2 is ANQGSEA. CDR3 loop: CSVEVNSNQPQHF. Here the CDR3 DNA reads TGCAGCGTTGAGGTGAATAGCAATCAGCCCCAGCATTTT.